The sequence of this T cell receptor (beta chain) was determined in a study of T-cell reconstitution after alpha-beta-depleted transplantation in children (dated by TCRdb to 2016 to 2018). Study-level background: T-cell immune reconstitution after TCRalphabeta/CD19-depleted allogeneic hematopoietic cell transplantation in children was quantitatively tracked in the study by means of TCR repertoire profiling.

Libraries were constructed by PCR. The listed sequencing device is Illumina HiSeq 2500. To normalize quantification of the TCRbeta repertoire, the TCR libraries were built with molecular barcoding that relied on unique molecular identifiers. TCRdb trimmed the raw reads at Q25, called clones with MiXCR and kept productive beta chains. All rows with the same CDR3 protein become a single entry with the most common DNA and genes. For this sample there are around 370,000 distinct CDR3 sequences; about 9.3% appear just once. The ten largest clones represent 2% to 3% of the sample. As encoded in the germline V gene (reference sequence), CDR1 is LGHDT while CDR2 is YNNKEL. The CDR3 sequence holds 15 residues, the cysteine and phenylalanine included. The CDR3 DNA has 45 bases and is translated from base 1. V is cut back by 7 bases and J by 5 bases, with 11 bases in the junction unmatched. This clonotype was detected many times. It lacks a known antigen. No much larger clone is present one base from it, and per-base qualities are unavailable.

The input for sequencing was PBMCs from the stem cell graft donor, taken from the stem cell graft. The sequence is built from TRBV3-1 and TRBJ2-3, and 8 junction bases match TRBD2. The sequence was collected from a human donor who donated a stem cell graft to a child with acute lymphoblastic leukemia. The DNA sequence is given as TGTGCCAGCAAAGGGGGGACGCTAGCGGGAGATACGCAGTATTTT. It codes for CASKGGTLAGDTQYF.